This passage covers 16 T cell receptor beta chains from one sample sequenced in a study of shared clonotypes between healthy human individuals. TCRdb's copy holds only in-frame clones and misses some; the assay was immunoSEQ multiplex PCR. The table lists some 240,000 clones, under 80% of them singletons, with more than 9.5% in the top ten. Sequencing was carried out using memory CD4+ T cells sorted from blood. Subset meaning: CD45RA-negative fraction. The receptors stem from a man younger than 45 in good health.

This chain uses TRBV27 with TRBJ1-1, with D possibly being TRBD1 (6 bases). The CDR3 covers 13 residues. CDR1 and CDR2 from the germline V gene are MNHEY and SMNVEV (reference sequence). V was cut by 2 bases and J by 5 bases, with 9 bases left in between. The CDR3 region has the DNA TGTGCCAGCAGTTTACAGGGGTCAACTGAAGCTTTCTTT. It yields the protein CASSLQGSTEAFF.

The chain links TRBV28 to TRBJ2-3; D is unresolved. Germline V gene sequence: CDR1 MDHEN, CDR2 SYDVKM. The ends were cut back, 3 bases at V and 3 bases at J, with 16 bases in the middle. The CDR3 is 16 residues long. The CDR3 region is CASSLGMAGGTDTQYF. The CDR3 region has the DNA TGTGCCAGCAGTTTGGGGATGGCCGGTGGTACAGATACGCAGTATTTT.

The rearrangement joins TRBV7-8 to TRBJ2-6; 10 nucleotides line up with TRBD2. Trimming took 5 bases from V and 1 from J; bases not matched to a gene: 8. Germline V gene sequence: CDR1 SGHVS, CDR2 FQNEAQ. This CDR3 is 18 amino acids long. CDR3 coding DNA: TGTGCCAGCAGCGACGGAGCGGGAGGGTGGTCTGGGGCCAACGTCCTGACTTTC. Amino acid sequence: CASSDGAGGWSGANVLTF.

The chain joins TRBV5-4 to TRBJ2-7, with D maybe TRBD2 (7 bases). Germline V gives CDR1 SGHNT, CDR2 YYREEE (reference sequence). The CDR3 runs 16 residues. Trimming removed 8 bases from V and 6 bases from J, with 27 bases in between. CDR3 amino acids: CASSGSGINRGGEQYF. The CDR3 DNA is TGTGCCAGTTCAGGCAGCGGGATAAACCGAGGGGGCGAGCAGTACTTC.

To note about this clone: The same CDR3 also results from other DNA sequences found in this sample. This CDR3 is CASSLWTDTEAFF. In DNA form, the CDR3 reads TGTGCCAGCAGCTTATGGACAGACACTGAAGCTTTCTTT. The V and J genes are TRBV5-4 and TRBJ1-1, with D possibly TRBD1 on 6 matching bases. V was shortened by 2 bases and J by 3 bases, with 8 bases between the two germline ends. Germline CDR1 reads SGHNT; CDR2 reads YYREEE (reference sequence). The CDR3 sequence is 13 residues long.

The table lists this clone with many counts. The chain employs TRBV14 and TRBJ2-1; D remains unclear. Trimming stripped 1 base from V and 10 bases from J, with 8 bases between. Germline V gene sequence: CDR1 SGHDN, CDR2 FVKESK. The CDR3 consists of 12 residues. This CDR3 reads CASSQGAWEQFF. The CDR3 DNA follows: TGTGCCAGCAGCCAAGGAGCATGGGAGCAGTTCTTC.

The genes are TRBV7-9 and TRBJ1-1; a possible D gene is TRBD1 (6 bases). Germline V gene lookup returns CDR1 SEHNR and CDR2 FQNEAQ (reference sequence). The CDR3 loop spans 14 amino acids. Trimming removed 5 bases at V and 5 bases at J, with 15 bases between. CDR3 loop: CASSLWGAGTEAFF. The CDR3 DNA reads TGTGCCAGCAGCCTGTGGGGGGCAGGAACTGAAGCTTTCTTT. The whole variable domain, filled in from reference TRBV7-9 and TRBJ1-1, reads DTGVSQNPRHKITKRGQNVTFRCDPISEHNRLYWYRQTLGQGPEFLTYFQNEAQLEKSRLLSDRFSAERPKGSFSTLEIQRTEQGDSAMYLCASSLWGAGTEAFFGQGTRLTVV.

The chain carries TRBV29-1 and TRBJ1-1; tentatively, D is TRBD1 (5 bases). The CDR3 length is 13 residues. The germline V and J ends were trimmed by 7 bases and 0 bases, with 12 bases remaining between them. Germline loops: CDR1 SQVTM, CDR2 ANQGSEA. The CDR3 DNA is TGCAGCGGTACACAGGAGCTGAACACTGAAGCTTTCTTT. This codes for CSGTQELNTEAFF.

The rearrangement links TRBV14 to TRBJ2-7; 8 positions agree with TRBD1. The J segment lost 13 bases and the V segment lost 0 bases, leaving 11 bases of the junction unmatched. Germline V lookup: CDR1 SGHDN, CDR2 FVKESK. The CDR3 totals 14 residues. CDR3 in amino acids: CASSQDFTDRGRYF. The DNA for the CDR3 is TGTGCCAGCAGCCAAGATTTTACCGACAGGGGCAGATACTTC.

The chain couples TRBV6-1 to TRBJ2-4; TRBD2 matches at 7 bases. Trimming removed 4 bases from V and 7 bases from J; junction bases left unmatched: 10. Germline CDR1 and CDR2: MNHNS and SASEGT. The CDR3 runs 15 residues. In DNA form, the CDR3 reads TGTGCCAGCAGTGGTGCTAGCGGTTTTGGGAACATTCAGTACTTC. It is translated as CASSGASGFGNIQYF.

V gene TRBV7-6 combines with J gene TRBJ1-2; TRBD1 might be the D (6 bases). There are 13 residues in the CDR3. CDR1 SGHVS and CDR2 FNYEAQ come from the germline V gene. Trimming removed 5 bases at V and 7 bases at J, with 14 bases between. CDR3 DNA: TGTGCCAGCAGCGCCGGGACACAGTCTGGCTACACCTTC. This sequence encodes CASSAGTQSGYTF.

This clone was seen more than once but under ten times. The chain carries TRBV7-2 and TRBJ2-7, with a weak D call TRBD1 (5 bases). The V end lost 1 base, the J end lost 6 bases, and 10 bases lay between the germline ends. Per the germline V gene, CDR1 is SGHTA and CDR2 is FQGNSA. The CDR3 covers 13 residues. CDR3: CASSLDRLGEQYF. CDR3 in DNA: TGTGCCAGCAGCTTAGACAGGCTTGGCGAGCAGTACTTC.

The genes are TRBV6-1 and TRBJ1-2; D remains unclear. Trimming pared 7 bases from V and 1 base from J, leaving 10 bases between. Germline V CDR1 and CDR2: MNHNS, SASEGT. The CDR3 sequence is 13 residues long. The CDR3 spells CASNLRSNYGYTF. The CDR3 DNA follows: TGTGCCAGCAACCTTCGTAGTAACTATGGCTACACCTTC.

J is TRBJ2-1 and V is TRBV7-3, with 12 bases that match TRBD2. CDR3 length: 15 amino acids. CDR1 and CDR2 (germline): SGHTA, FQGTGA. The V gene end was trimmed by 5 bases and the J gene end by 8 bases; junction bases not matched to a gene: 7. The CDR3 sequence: CASSPRLAGDHEQFF. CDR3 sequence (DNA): TGTGCCAGCAGCCCGCGACTAGCGGGAGACCATGAGCAGTTCTTC.

In DNA, the CDR3 is TGTGCCAGCAGCCTAAACCTGGGACAGGGGACCGGGGAGCTGTTTTTT. This sequence encodes CASSLNLGQGTGELFF. The gene calls are TRBV7-9 and TRBJ2-2; the match to TRBD1 covers 10 bases. The junction had 8 bases not matched to a gene; V was cut back by 5 bases and J by 5 bases. Looked up from germline, CDR1 is SEHNR and CDR2 is FQNEAQ (reference sequence). CDR3 size: 16 residues.

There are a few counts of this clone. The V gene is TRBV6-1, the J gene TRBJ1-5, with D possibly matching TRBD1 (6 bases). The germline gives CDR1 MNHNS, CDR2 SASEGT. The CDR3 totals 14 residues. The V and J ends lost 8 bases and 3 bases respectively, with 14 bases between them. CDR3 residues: CASQDRNHNQPQHF. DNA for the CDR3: TGTGCCAGCCAGGACAGAAATCACAATCAGCCCCAGCATTTT.